The 14 T cell receptor beta chains reported below all come from one sample, sequenced in a study of T cell changes during pregnancy in multiple sclerosis. Only in-frame clones appear in the TCRdb table, and some are missing; sequencing was by immunoSEQ multiplex PCR. The table records about 48,000 clones, over 90% of them present only once. Sequences were derived from CD4+ T cells from peripheral blood mononuclear cells, sampled in the third trimester of pregnancy. The source is a female donor with multiple sclerosis, enrolled in a pregnancy study.

The chain carries TRBV7-9 and TRBJ2-3; 9 positions agree with TRBD2. The CDR3 runs to 14 residues. Per the germline V gene, CDR1 is SEHNR and CDR2 is FQNEAQ (reference sequence). The junction had 10 bases not matched to a gene; V was cut back by 11 bases and J by 4 bases. CDR3 loop: CAPQKLAGSDTQYF. Here the CDR3 DNA reads TGTGCCCCCCAGAAACTAGCGGGTTCAGATACGCAGTATTTT.

V and J are TRBV11-2 and TRBJ1-3; 7 nucleotides agree with TRBD1. The CDR3 runs 19 residues. Germline loops: CDR1 SGHAT, CDR2 FQNNGV. V lost 5 bases and J lost 1; bases outside the gene matches: 17. CDR3 loop: CASSHYSNRGAQSGNTIYF. CDR3 bases: TGTGCCAGCAGCCATTACTCGAACAGGGGCGCCCAATCTGGAAACACCATATATTTT.

The chain links TRBV27 to TRBJ2-1, with 12 bases that match TRBD1. Germline CDR1 is MNHEY and CDR2 is SMNVEV (reference sequence). There are 15 residues in the CDR3. J lost 7 bases, V lost 5 bases, and 6 bases had no gene match. CDR3 in amino acids: CASSRRGQGANEQFF. CDR3 in DNA: TGTGCCAGCAGTAGACGGGGACAGGGGGCTAATGAGCAGTTCTTC.

CDR3 nucleotide sequence: TGTGCCAGCAAGGGTAGCGGGATGAGCGAGCAGTACTTC. Protein: CASKGSGMSEQYF. The V and J genes are TRBV6-5 and TRBJ2-7; 8 bases map to TRBD2. CDR3 length: 13 amino acids. CDR1 and CDR2 from the germline V gene are MNHEY and SVGAGI. J gave up 6 bases and V 7 bases, and 8 bases lay outside the gene matches.

The chain has TRBV6-1 and TRBJ2-7; maybe TRBD1 (5 bases). Germline values: CDR1 MNHNS, CDR2 SASEGT. V was clipped by 2 bases and J by 11 bases, with 25 bases between them. The CDR3 sequence is 16 residues long. CDR3 in amino acids: CASSERGGPSTILKYF. The CDR3 nucleotides read TGTGCCAGCAGTGAAAGGGGTGGGCCTTCAACAATCTTGAAGTACTTC.

The V call is TRBV9, the J call TRBJ2-5; TRBD2 agrees at 12 bases. Germline CDR1 reads SGDLS; CDR2 reads YYNGEE. The CDR3 loop spans 16 amino acids. V was pared by 3 bases and J by 2 bases, with 5 bases of the junction left unmatched. The CDR3 nucleotides are TGTGCCAGCAGCGCCTGGACTAGCGGGGCTCAAGAGACCCAGTACTTC. Translated: CASSAWTSGAQETQYF. The full variable domain, in which reference TRBV9 and TRBJ2-5 provide the parts outside the CDR3, is DSGVTQTPKHLITATGQRVTLRCSPRSGDLSVYWYQQSLDQGLQFLIQYYNGEERAKGNILERFSAQQFPDLHSELNLSSLELGDSALYFCASSAWTSGAQETQYFGPGTRLLVL.

This sequence joins TRBV27 and TRBJ2-3, with TRBD2 identical over 9 bases. With V trimmed by 3 bases and J by 5 bases, 12 bases remained unmatched. Germline-derived CDR1 and CDR2 are MNHEY and SMNVEV (reference sequence). The CDR3 contains 17 residues. This CDR3 reads CASSFFPGGGAQDTQYF. The DNA for the CDR3 is TGTGCCAGCAGTTTTTTTCCGGGCGGGGGGGCACAAGATACGCAGTATTTT.

The rearrangement uses TRBV7-9 and TRBJ1-1, with TRBD1 as a possible D gene (5 bases). The ends were cut back, 4 bases at V and 3 bases at J, with 15 bases in the middle. The CDR3 has 15 amino acids. Germline values: CDR1 SEHNR, CDR2 FQNEAQ (reference sequence). The chain's CDR3 is CASSSWGGEDTEAFF. The CDR3 DNA follows: TGTGCCAGCAGCTCCTGGGGGGGGGAAGACACTGAAGCTTTCTTT.

The chain recombines TRBV5-1 with TRBJ2-7, with TRBD1 identical over 7 bases. V was clipped by 0 bases and J by 1 base; unmatched bases: 1. This CDR3 spans 14 amino acids. CDR1 and CDR2 from the germline V gene are SGHRS and YFSETQ. The CDR3 nucleotides read TGCGCCAGCAGCTTGGCGGGACAGTCCTACGAGCAGTACTTC. This gives the protein CASSLAGQSYEQYF.

The chain is built from TRBV5-1 and TRBJ1-4, with 9 bases lining up with TRBD1. The V segment lost 2 bases and the J segment 7 bases; nucleotides outside the gene matches: 6. The CDR3 contains 15 residues. Germline V CDR1 and CDR2: SGHRS, YFSETQ. The CDR3 loop reads CASSLTGGVIEKLFF. DNA of the CDR3: TGCGCCAGCAGCTTAACAGGGGGCGTAATTGAAAAACTGTTTTTT.

Here the CDR3 DNA reads TGTGCCAGCAGCCAAGACCGTACCTACGAGCAGTACTTC. Translated, it gives CASSQDRTYEQYF. The chain uses TRBV4-2 and TRBJ2-7, with D unresolved. Germline V gene lookup returns CDR1 LGHNA and CDR2 YNFKEQ. The V and J ends lost 0 bases and 2 bases respectively, with 5 bases between them. There are 13 residues in the CDR3.

The count of this clone is one. V gene TRBV12-5 combines with J gene TRBJ2-1; 9 nucleotides align to TRBD2. With V trimmed by 4 bases and J by 9 bases, 13 bases remained unmatched. In germline, CDR1 is LGHNT, CDR2 FRNRAP. The CDR3 extends over 16 amino acids. The CDR3 protein is CASGSPLVAGAGEQFF. The CDR3 coding sequence is TGTGCTAGTGGTTCGCCGCTGGTAGCGGGGGCGGGTGAGCAGTTCTTC.

This chain connects TRBV18 to TRBJ2-7; D may be TRBD1 (5 bases). Trimming removed 1 base from V and 7 bases from J, with 11 bases in between. The V gene's germline CDR1 is KGHSH and CDR2 LQKENI. This CDR3 is built from 13 residues. CDR3 residues: CASSPQGIGEQYF. The DNA for the CDR3 is TGTGCCAGCTCACCACAGGGGATAGGGGAGCAGTACTTC.

The V call is TRBV19, the J call TRBJ1-1; D gene unclear. The CDR3 runs to 17 residues. Trimming left V 0 bases short and J 1 base short, with 15 bases between. Germline values: CDR1 LNHDA, CDR2 SQIVND (reference sequence). CDR3 DNA sequence: TGTGCCAGTAGTATAGATGGAGGCCGGACCCGGAACACTGAAGCTTTCTTT. Amino acid sequence: CASSIDGGRTRNTEAFF.